The 27 T cell receptor beta chains given below trace back to one sample, sequenced in a study of blood T cells in healthy people across ages. A second roughly 6 to 12 cycle PCR used barcoded and J-beta primers. TCRdb re-called the 5' RACE reads through MiXCR, storing one row per CDR3 protein. The data hold about 1.4 million distinct CDR3 sequences, with roughly 59% observed a single time. Sample: blood. The receptors here all came from a man aged 18 to 29 in good health.

V and J are TRBV9 and TRBJ2-6, with D unresolved. Trimming pared 0 bases from V and 1 base from J, leaving 8 bases between. Germline assignment: CDR1 SGDLS and CDR2 YYNGEE. This CDR3 is 16 amino acids long. CDR3 nucleotides: TGTGCCAGCAGCGTAGTGGCGGCTTCTGGGGCCAACGTCCTGACTTTC. Protein: CASSVVAASGANVLTF.

This clonotype was seen only a few times. This chain connects TRBV28 to TRBJ2-5; D call uncertain. This CDR3 contains 13 residues. Germline CDR1 is MDHEN and CDR2 is SYDVKM. V was cut by 6 bases and J by 7 bases, with 15 bases left in between. CDR3 protein: CASSTQVRGTQYF. The CDR3 DNA sequence: TGTGCCAGCAGCACCCAAGTGCGAGGGACCCAGTACTTC.

This clonotype appeared a few times. The V gene is TRBV5-1, the J gene TRBJ2-7; no clear D. The CDR3 totals 13 residues. Germline V CDR1 and CDR2: SGHRS, YFSETQ. The ends were cut back, 3 bases at V and 5 bases at J, with 12 bases in the middle. The CDR3, as DNA: TGCGCCAGCAGCTCCACCCCAACTCACGAGCAGTACTTC. Translated: CASSSTPTHEQYF.

The chain combines TRBV6-4 with TRBJ1-6; weak D call: TRBD1 (6 bases). The germline V gene encodes CDR1 MRHNA and CDR2 SNTAGT. V dropped 6 bases and J dropped 7 bases, with 22 bases sitting between them. This CDR3 contains 17 residues. CDR3 in amino acids: CASSVHFRDIENSPLHF. The CDR3 coding sequence is TGTGCCAGCAGCGTACATTTCCGGGACATCGAGAATTCACCCCTCCACTTT.

CDR3 nucleotides: TGTGCCAGCAGCCAAGATGGAGGAGTTTATGGCTACACCTTC. This encodes CASSQDGGVYGYTF. This chain links TRBV3-1 with TRBJ1-2; no clear D gene. Germline V gene lookup returns CDR1 LGHDT and CDR2 YNNKEL (reference sequence). The CDR3 is 14 amino acids. The V end was cut by 0 bases, the J end by 5 bases, with 10 bases between.

This clonotype was counted only a few times. CDR3 bases: TGCAGTGCTAGCGACAGGGGACCTTACAATGAGCAGTTCTTC. It translates to CSASDRGPYNEQFF. This chain joins TRBV20-1 and TRBJ2-1, with 8 bases that match TRBD1. Germline CDR1 is DFQATT and CDR2 is SNEGSKA (reference sequence). This CDR3 comprises 14 residues. V was clipped by 3 bases and J by 4 bases; unmatched bases: 5.

The gene calls are TRBV28 and TRBJ2-5, with 7 nucleotides matching TRBD1. V shed 5 bases, J shed 5 bases, and the junction held 11 bases outside the gene matches. This CDR3 has 15 residues. Germline CDR1 is MDHEN and CDR2 is SYDVKM. Here the CDR3 reads CASSPRTGLVETQYF. The DNA of the CDR3 is TGTGCCAGCAGTCCACGGACAGGTTTAGTGGAGACCCAGTACTTC. The entire variable domain, with the rest obtained from reference TRBV28 and TRBJ2-5, is as follows: DVKVTQSSRYLVKRTGEKVFLECVQDMDHENMFWYRQDPGLGLRLIYFSYDVKMKEKGDIPEGYSVSREKKERFSLILESASTNQTSMYLCASSPRTGLVETQYFGPGTRLLVL.

The rearrangement joins TRBV7-9 to TRBJ2-7, with D possibly TRBD1 on 6 matching bases. The CDR3 consists of 14 residues. Trimming stripped 5 bases from V and 0 bases from J, with 11 bases between. CDR1 and CDR2 from the germline V gene are SEHNR and FQNEAQ (reference sequence). The CDR3 is CASSQDSNSYEQYF. The CDR3 DNA reads TGTGCCAGCAGCCAGGACAGCAACTCCTACGAGCAGTACTTC.

The chain employs TRBV4-3 and TRBJ2-1; D is perhaps TRBD2 (7 bases). Trimming took 0 bases from V and 7 from J, leaving 13 bases between them. Germline V lookup: CDR1 LGHNA, CDR2 YSLEER. The CDR3 runs to 15 residues. CDR3 nucleotide sequence: TGCGCCAGCAGCCAAGAGGGGGGGGGGCGAAATGAGCAGTTCTTC. The encoded protein is CASSQEGGGRNEQFF.

The chain is built from TRBV7-9 and TRBJ2-3, with a tentative D call TRBD1 (5 bases). This CDR3 contains 15 residues. The ends were cut back, 3 bases at V and 1 base at J, with 11 bases in the middle. Germline V lookup: CDR1 SEHNR, CDR2 FQNEAQ (reference sequence). CDR3 residues: CASSFQEGGTDTQYF. The CDR3 bases are TGTGCCAGCAGCTTTCAGGAAGGGGGCACAGATACGCAGTATTTT. Full variable domain (missing parts from reference TRBV7-9 and TRBJ2-3): DTGVSQNPRHKITKRGQNVTFRCDPISEHNRLYWYRQTLGQGPEFLTYFQNEAQLEKSRLLSDRFSAERPKGSFSTLEIQRTEQGDSAMYLCASSFQEGGTDTQYFGPGTRLTVL.

There are a few counts of this clonotype. V usage is TRBV6-5 and J usage is TRBJ2-3; D could derive from TRBD1 or TRBD2 (6 bases each). The CDR3 consists of 14 residues. V lost 8 bases and J 1 base, leaving 13 bases between the germline ends. In germline, CDR1 is MNHEY, CDR2 SVGAGI. CDR3 DNA sequence: TGTGCCAGCCACGGAGGGGGTCGCACAGATACGCAGTATTTT. Its translation: CASHGGGRTDTQYF.

This chain links TRBV20-1 with TRBJ1-2; D uncertain. This CDR3 region has 14 residues. V lost 0 bases and J lost 4, with 12 bases in between. The germline V gene encodes CDR1 DFQATT and CDR2 SNEGSKA (reference sequence). The CDR3 protein is CSARENLDSYGYTF. The CDR3 region has the DNA TGCAGTGCTAGAGAAAATTTGGACTCCTATGGCTACACCTTC.

This chain's CDR3 is CASSPGLAPGTGDNEQYF. CDR3 sequence (DNA): TGCGCCAGCAGTCCCGGATTGGCCCCCGGGACAGGAGACAATGAGCAGTACTTC. The rearrangement uses TRBV5-1 and TRBJ2-1; 8 bases are a match to TRBD1. The J call may not be correct, given that the DNA end is closer to TRBJ2-7. From germline, CDR1 is SGHRS and CDR2 YFSETQ. The CDR3 length is 18 residues.

This chain joins TRBV11-2 and TRBJ2-5; a possible D gene is TRBD1 (5 bases). V lost 5 bases to trimming and J lost 2 bases, with 15 bases between them. Germline lookup yields CDR1 SGHAT and CDR2 FQNNGV. The CDR3 spans 15 residues. CDR3 loop: CASSRPTDIQETQYF. CDR3 in DNA: TGTGCCAGCAGCCGACCGACAGACATTCAAGAGACCCAGTACTTC.

The chain carries TRBV7-8 and TRBJ2-1; 9 bases match TRBD2. Germline trimming cut 0 bases from V and 3 bases from J; bases unmatched to any gene: 3. The germline gives CDR1 SGHVS, CDR2 FQNEAQ. This CDR3 comprises 16 residues. This chain's CDR3 is CASSLALAGIYNEQFF. In DNA form, the CDR3 reads TGTGCCAGCAGCTTAGCCCTAGCGGGAATCTACAATGAGCAGTTCTTC. Complete variable domain (other parts from reference TRBV7-8 and TRBJ2-1): GAGVSQSPRYKVAKRGQDVALRCDPISGHVSLFWYQQALGQGPEFLTYFQNEAQLDKSGLPSDRFFAERPEGSVSTLKIQRTQQEDSAVYLCASSLALAGIYNEQFFGPGTRLTVL.

The gene calls are TRBV15 and TRBJ2-4; TRBD2 aligns across 7 bases. The germline V gene encodes CDR1 LNHNV and CDR2 YYDKDF (reference sequence). V dropped 0 bases and J dropped 13; count of bases not matched to a gene: 6. This CDR3 spans 13 amino acids. DNA of the CDR3: TGTGCCACCAGCAGAGATCATGCGGGAGAGCAGTACTTC. This sequence encodes CATSRDHAGEQYF.

V and J are TRBV15 and TRBJ2-3; D perhaps matches TRBD2 (5 bases). CDR1 is LNHNV and CDR2 is YYDKDF in the germline V gene (reference sequence). CDR3 length: 16 residues. Trimming shortened V by 0 bases and J by 1 base, and 11 bases separated the two germline ends. CDR3 in amino acids: CATSRDPGAGTDTQYF. The CDR3 nucleotides read TGTGCCACCAGCAGAGATCCAGGAGCGGGCACAGATACGCAGTATTTT.

To note about this clonotype: A much bigger clone sits one base away, suggesting this may be a read error. V is TRBV20-1 and J is TRBJ1-2; D gene ambiguous. CDR3 size: 14 residues. Germline CDR1 is DFQATT and CDR2 is SNEGSKA (reference sequence). V gave up 0 bases and J gave up 4 bases, with 12 bases separating them. CDR3 DNA: TGCAGTGCTAGAGACGACCGGGCCGTCTATGGCTACACCTTC. It codes for CSARDDRAVYGYTF.

The genes are TRBV6-5 and TRBJ1-2; TRBD1 matches at 8 bases. With 5 bases clipped from V and 4 bases from J, the junction kept 9 bases outside the gene matches. The CDR3 totals 15 residues. Looked up from germline, CDR1 is MNHEY and CDR2 is SVGAGI. CDR3: CASSRDDRGGYGYTF. The CDR3 DNA reads as TGTGCCAGCAGTAGGGATGACAGGGGAGGCTATGGCTACACCTTC.

The CDR3 reads CASSLGGWRQGTYEQYF. DNA for the CDR3: TGTGCCAGCAGTTTAGGGGGGTGGAGACAGGGGACGTACGAGCAGTACTTC. J is TRBJ2-4 and V is TRBV27; 8 bases fit TRBD1. Judging by the DNA end, TRBJ2-7 fits better; the J call may be wrong. Germline CDR1 MNHEY, CDR2 SMNVEV (reference sequence). The CDR3 sequence is 17 residues long.

The chain uses TRBV9 and TRBJ1-6; D remains ambiguous. Germline-derived CDR1 and CDR2 are SGDLS and YYNGEE. The CDR3 has 15 residues. Trimming pared 4 bases from V and 0 bases from J, leaving 8 bases between. CDR3 region: CASSPVSSYNSPLHF. The CDR3 DNA reads as TGTGCCAGCAGCCCGGTCAGCTCCTATAATTCACCCCTCCACTTT.

CDR3 DNA sequence: TGTGCCAGCAGTGCGCCGGGACTATCATCCAATGAGCAGTTCTTC. Its protein is CASSAPGLSSNEQFF. The gene calls are TRBV25-1 and TRBJ2-1; 7 nucleotides align to TRBD2. Germline CDR1 is MGHDK and CDR2 is SYGVNS. V was pared by 4 bases and J by 6 bases, with 9 bases of the junction left unmatched. The CDR3 is 15 residues long.

Comment on this clonotype: One end of the junction does not line up with germline, which may come from a read error. This rearrangement joins TRBV7-9 to TRBJ1-2; D is undetermined. CDR1 is SEHNR, CDR2 FQNEAQ, per germline (reference sequence). The CDR3 contains 15 residues. CDR3 amino acids: CTSSSKTLPEGGYTF. In DNA, the CDR3 is TGTACCAGCAGCTCCAAAACGCTCCCCGAAGGTGGCTACACCTTC.

The chain is built from TRBV7-8 and TRBJ2-3; TRBD2 aligns across 12 bases. The CDR3 contains 18 residues. CDR1 SGHVS and CDR2 FQNEAQ come from the germline V gene. The junction had 12 bases not matched to a gene; V was cut back by 6 bases and J by 2 bases. CDR3 DNA sequence: TGTGCCAGCAGTCCCAACAGACTAGCGGGGGCATACACAGATACGCAGTATTTT. It is translated as CASSPNRLAGAYTDTQYF.

The chain couples TRBV5-1 to TRBJ2-7; D is unresolved. Germline CDR1 SGHRS, CDR2 YFSETQ. This CDR3 is 17 amino acids long. V dropped 2 bases and J dropped 2 bases, with 20 bases sitting between them. CDR3 in amino acids: CASSLQLGAGGAYEQYF. The CDR3 DNA reads as TGCGCCAGCAGCTTACAGCTCGGTGCAGGTGGGGCCTACGAGCAGTACTTC.

In its sample, this clonotype was seen once. J is TRBJ2-7 and V is TRBV20-1; D could derive from TRBD1 or TRBD2 (5 bases each). Germline V lookup: CDR1 DFQATT, CDR2 SNEGSKA (reference sequence). This CDR3 comprises 15 residues. V was pared by 1 base and J by 7 bases, with 20 bases between. The CDR3 is CSARAPGANSGEQYF. The CDR3 nucleotides are TGCAGTGCTAGAGCCCCTGGGGCTAACTCGGGGGAGCAGTACTTC.

This clonotype was counted between two and nine times. This chain joins TRBV10-3 and TRBJ2-1; 7 nucleotides align to TRBD1. Losses at the gene ends were 11 bases for V and 9 bases for J; bases not matched to a gene: 10. CDR1 and CDR2 (germline): ENHRY, SYGVKD. The CDR3 has 12 amino acids. The CDR3 nucleotides are TGTGCCCTCCGGGTCCCAGGGGGTGAGCAGTTCTTC. This encodes CALRVPGGEQFF.